These 30 T cell receptor beta chains came from one sample sequenced in a study of chemoradiotherapy in HPV16-positive cancers. Assay: immunoSEQ multiplex PCR; the TCRdb copy retains only in-frame clones and omits some. Of approximately 20,000 clones in the sample, 70% to 90% were seen once. The sequencing used blood, collected from a patient who underwent chemoradiotherapy. These receptors were obtained from a human donor with HPV-associated anogenital cancer.

The V gene is TRBV19, the J gene TRBJ2-1; 14 bases map to TRBD2. J gave up 3 bases and V 4 bases, and 23 bases lay outside the gene matches. The CDR3 extends over 23 amino acids. From germline, CDR1 is LNHDA and CDR2 SQIVND (reference sequence). CDR3 protein: CASSTPGFQGAGTSGGHYNEQFF. The CDR3 nucleotides are TGTGCCAGTAGTACGCCGGGATTTCAAGGGGCTGGGACTAGCGGGGGCCACTACAATGAGCAGTTCTTC.

The chain joins TRBV14 to TRBJ1-3; no reliable D call. There are 15 residues in the CDR3. V was shortened by 5 bases and J by 0 bases, with 11 bases between the two germline ends. CDR1 is SGHDN, CDR2 FVKESK, per germline. The CDR3: CASSERTVSGNTIYF. Here the CDR3 DNA reads TGTGCCAGCAGCGAGAGAACGGTCTCTGGAAACACCATATATTTT.

V and J are TRBV18 and TRBJ2-1; D perhaps matches TRBD1 (6 bases). Trimming shortened V by 1 base and J by 8 bases, and 6 bases separated the two germline ends. Germline V gives CDR1 KGHSH, CDR2 LQKENI. This CDR3 is 12 amino acids long. In DNA, the CDR3 is TGTGCCAGCTCACCACAGGGGGATGAGCAGTTCTTC. Translated, it gives CASSPQGDEQFF. The full variable domain, with the rest looked up from reference TRBV18 and TRBJ2-1, is NAGVMQNPRHLVRRRGQEARLRCSPMKGHSHVYWYRQLPEEGLKFMVYLQKENIIDESGMPKERFSAEFPKEGPSILRIQQVVRGDSAAYFCASSPQGDEQFFGPGTRLTVL.

The rearrangement links TRBV6-5 to TRBJ1-2, with D maybe TRBD1 (5 bases). CDR3 size: 14 residues. The V gene's germline CDR1 is MNHEY and CDR2 SVGAGI. V was pared by 5 bases and J by 8 bases, with 18 bases between. CDR3 in DNA: TGTGCCAGCAGTGACCAACGGGGCACCGCCGGCTACACCTTC. Its protein product is CASSDQRGTAGYTF.

The chain has TRBV7-9 and TRBJ1-5; 7 bases are a match to TRBD1. CDR1 is SEHNR and CDR2 is FQNEAQ in the germline V gene (reference sequence). With V trimmed by 4 bases and J by 7 bases, 7 bases remained unmatched. The CDR3 has 14 residues. CDR3 amino acids: CASSSQGVGQPQHF. The CDR3 DNA reads as TGTGCCAGCAGCTCCCAGGGGGTCGGGCAGCCCCAGCATTTT. The complete variable domain, with remaining parts taken from reference TRBV7-9 and TRBJ1-5, reads DTGVSQNPRHKITKRGQNVTFRCDPISEHNRLYWYRQTLGQGPEFLTYFQNEAQLEKSRLLSDRFSAERPKGSFSTLEIQRTEQGDSAMYLCASSSQGVGQPQHFGDGTRLSIL.

This clone has only one observation. The J gene is TRBJ2-3, the V gene TRBV15, with D perhaps matching TRBD1 (5 bases). The V and J ends lost 4 bases and 1 base respectively, with 9 bases between them. The CDR3 spans 14 residues. CDR1 and CDR2 (germline): LNHNV, YYDKDF (reference sequence). The CDR3 region is CATSKGPGTDTQYF. The CDR3 nucleotides are TGTGCCACCAGCAAGGGGCCTGGCACAGATACGCAGTATTTT.

CDR3 residues: CASSPIAGGELFF. Written as DNA, the CDR3 is TGCGCCAGCAGCCCGATCGCGGGCGGGGAGCTGTTTTTT. The chain employs TRBV5-1 and TRBJ2-2; a weak D match, TRBD2 (5 bases). Germline CDR1 SGHRS, CDR2 YFSETQ. CDR3 size: 13 residues. V lost 4 bases and J lost 7, with 11 bases in between. The full variable domain, with the rest looked up from reference TRBV5-1 and TRBJ2-2, is KAGVTQTPRYLIKTRGQQVTLSCSPISGHRSVSWYQQTPGQGLQFLFEYFSETQRNKGNFPGRFSGRQFSNSRSEMNVSTLELGDSALYLCASSPIAGGELFFGEGSRLTVL.

This clone turned up a few times. The chain couples TRBV19 to TRBJ2-3; D gene uncertain. Germline V gene sequence: CDR1 LNHDA, CDR2 SQIVND (reference sequence). V was shortened by 7 bases and J by 8 bases, with 16 bases between the two germline ends. This CDR3 spans 13 amino acids. The CDR3 reads CASTPSKSATQYF. DNA for the CDR3: TGTGCCAGTACCCCTTCAAAAAGTGCTACGCAGTATTTT.

The rearrangement joins TRBV19 to TRBJ2-3; TRBD2 aligns across 7 bases. Germline V gene lookup returns CDR1 LNHDA and CDR2 SQIVND (reference sequence). The CDR3 has 13 residues. Losses at the gene ends were 7 bases for V and 1 base for J; bases not matched to a gene: 2. The CDR3 protein is CASIAGGTDTQYF. The CDR3 nucleotides are TGTGCCAGTATTGCGGGGGGCACAGATACGCAGTATTTT. Full variable domain (outside the CDR3, taken from reference TRBV19 and TRBJ2-3): DGGITQSPKYLFRKEGQNVTLSCEQNLNHDAMYWYRQDPGQGLRLIYYSQIVNDFQKGDIAEGYSVSREKKESFPLTVTSAQKNPTAFYLCASIAGGTDTQYFGPGTRLTVL.

CDR3 loop: CASSLGVLAGGRDTQYF. The CDR3 nucleotides read TGTGCCAGCAGCTTAGGTGTTCTAGCGGGGGGGCGGGATACGCAGTATTTT. The V gene is TRBV11-2, the J gene TRBJ2-3; TRBD2 matches 12 bases. Trimming took 1 base from V and 6 from J; bases not matched to a gene: 8. Germline V CDR1 and CDR2: SGHAT, FQNNGV. The CDR3 sequence is 17 residues long.

The chain carries TRBV27 and TRBJ2-7; 7 bases fit TRBD1. CDR3 length: 17 residues. J was trimmed by 1 base and V by 4 bases; bases with no gene match: 13. In germline, CDR1 is MNHEY, CDR2 SMNVEV (reference sequence). The CDR3 sequence is CASSSRPDRAASYEQYF. CDR3 coding DNA: TGTGCCAGCAGTTCACGACCTGACAGGGCTGCATCCTACGAGCAGTACTTC.

The chain has TRBV14 and TRBJ1-2; D perhaps matches TRBD1 (5 bases). V gave up 4 bases and J gave up 5 bases, with 11 bases separating them. Germline-derived CDR1 and CDR2 are SGHDN and FVKESK. CDR3 size: 13 residues. The CDR3 spells CASSPDRSYGYTF. In nucleotides, the CDR3 is TGTGCCAGCAGCCCAGACAGATCTTATGGCTACACCTTC.

The chain is built from TRBV7-9 and TRBJ1-1; D not certain. Between the trimmed V and J ends, which lost 5 bases and 1 base, there was a span of 14 bases. The CDR3 consists of 15 residues. Germline values: CDR1 SEHNR, CDR2 FQNEAQ (reference sequence). As DNA, the CDR3 is TGTGCCAGCAGCCGTACCCAAAACAGGAACACTGAAGCTTTCTTT. It specifies CASSRTQNRNTEAFF.

This clone was found once. This chain joins TRBV19 and TRBJ2-5; 8 nucleotides line up with TRBD2. After removal of 5 bases from V and 0 bases from J, the junction contained 11 bases not matched to a gene. The germline gives CDR1 LNHDA, CDR2 SQIVND (reference sequence). The CDR3 spans 17 residues. The DNA of the CDR3 is TGTGCCAGTAGTCACATGGGATTCGGGAGGGACCAAGAGACCCAGTACTTC. The encoded protein is CASSHMGFGRDQETQYF. The full variable domain, its missing parts supplied by reference TRBV19 and TRBJ2-5, is DGGITQSPKYLFRKEGQNVTLSCEQNLNHDAMYWYRQDPGQGLRLIYYSQIVNDFQKGDIAEGYSVSREKKESFPLTVTSAQKNPTAFYLCASSHMGFGRDQETQYFGPGTRLLVL.

The genes are TRBV29-1 and TRBJ2-1; 16 bases align to TRBD2. The V gene's germline CDR1 is SQVTM and CDR2 ANQGSEA. The CDR3 has 16 amino acids. V lost 3 bases and J lost 7; bases outside the gene matches: 6. The CDR3: CSVEGTSGGAGNEQFF. The CDR3 region has the DNA TGCAGCGTTGAGGGGACTAGCGGGGGGGCCGGGAATGAGCAGTTCTTC.

The V gene is TRBV19, the J gene TRBJ1-4, with 9 bases identical to TRBD1. Looked up from germline, CDR1 is LNHDA and CDR2 is SQIVND (reference sequence). The CDR3 totals 16 residues. The J segment lost 6 bases and the V segment lost 6 bases, leaving 11 bases of the junction unmatched. As DNA, the CDR3 is TGTGCCAGTAGCGCAGACGGGACAGGGTTCTATGAAAAACTGTTTTTT. This encodes CASSADGTGFYEKLFF.

V is TRBV5-1 and J is TRBJ2-7, with D possibly matching TRBD1 (6 bases). V lost 5 bases and J lost 0, with 12 bases in between. CDR1 is SGHRS and CDR2 is YFSETQ in the germline V gene. This CDR3 contains 14 residues. In DNA form, the CDR3 reads TGCGCCAGCAGTCCCGGGACAAACTCCTACGAGCAGTACTTC. Residues: CASSPGTNSYEQYF.

The chain joins TRBV7-9 to TRBJ1-3; D ambiguous. The CDR3 covers 14 residues. Trimming removed 1 base at V and 1 base at J, with 5 bases between. Per germline, CDR1 SEHNR and CDR2 FQNEAQ (reference sequence). In nucleotides, the CDR3 is TGTGCCAGCAGCTTAGGTGGATCTGGAAACACCATATATTTT. It is translated as CASSLGGSGNTIYF.

V usage is TRBV7-6 and J usage is TRBJ1-5; tentatively, D is TRBD1 (5 bases). Per the germline V gene, CDR1 is SGHVS and CDR2 is FNYEAQ. Trimming pared 2 bases from V and 1 base from J, leaving 9 bases between. The CDR3 contains 15 residues. The CDR3 DNA is TGTGCCAGCAGCTTACTAGGGGAGAGCAATCAGCCCCAGCATTTT. This translates into CASSLLGESNQPQHF.

The J gene is TRBJ2-4, the V gene TRBV7-9; no clear D gene. Germline V gene data show CDR1 as SEHNR and CDR2 as FQNEAQ (reference sequence). V gave up 1 base and J gave up 5 bases, with 3 bases separating them. The CDR3 length is 12 residues. The CDR3 region is CASSLVENIQYF. CDR3 DNA: TGTGCCAGCAGCTTAGTGGAAAACATTCAGTACTTC.

The chain combines TRBV5-5 with TRBJ2-7, with 8 bases identical to TRBD1. The CDR3 is made up of 15 amino acids. J was trimmed by 4 bases and V by 0 bases; bases with no gene match: 6. In germline, CDR1 is SGHKS, CDR2 YYEKEE (reference sequence). This CDR3 reads CASSLGPGGVYEQYF. The DNA for the CDR3 is TGTGCCAGCAGCTTGGGTCCAGGGGGCGTGTACGAGCAGTACTTC.

CDR3 sequence reads: CASSKGFRAEQFF. The CDR3 nucleotides read TGTGCCAGCAGCAAAGGGTTTAGGGCTGAGCAGTTCTTC. The genes are TRBV21-1 and TRBJ2-1. TRBV21-1 is a listed pseudogene. CDR3 length: 13 residues.

V and J are TRBV18 and TRBJ2-5; the match to TRBD1 covers 7 bases. Germline lookup yields CDR1 KGHSH and CDR2 LQKENI. This CDR3 comprises 14 residues. After removal of 5 bases from V and 6 bases from J, the junction contained 9 bases not matched to a gene. The CDR3 sequence is CASSTDRVLKTQYF. In nucleotides, the CDR3 is TGTGCCAGCTCAACCGACAGGGTTCTAAAGACCCAGTACTTC.

The V call is TRBV4-1, the J call TRBJ2-7, with D possibly being TRBD1 or TRBD2 (6 bases each). V shed 0 bases and J shed 5 bases, with 14 bases lying between them. Germline V lookup: CDR1 MGHRA, CDR2 YSYEKL. The CDR3 runs to 15 residues. DNA for the CDR3: TGCGCCAGCAGCCAAGAAAGGGGGGTCGCCGACGAGCAGTACTTC. The encoded protein is CASSQERGVADEQYF.

The chain carries TRBV6-1 and TRBJ1-6; 10 bases match TRBD1. V lost 4 bases to trimming and J lost 1 base; unmatched junction nucleotides: 4. The length of the CDR3 is 17 residues. Germline lookup yields CDR1 MNHNS and CDR2 SASEGT. The CDR3, as DNA: TGTGCCAGCAGTGGGGACAGGGGTCGGTCCTATAATTCACCCCTCCACTTT. Amino acids: CASSGDRGRSYNSPLHF.

The CDR3 coding sequence is TGTGCCAGCAGCTTAGTTGGGTTGAGGGGCACGCAGTATTTT. This gives the protein CASSLVGLRGTQYF. This sequence joins TRBV7-9 and TRBJ2-3, with D possibly being TRBD1 or TRBD2 (5 bases each). CDR1 is SEHNR, CDR2 FQNEAQ, per germline (reference sequence). V was clipped by 1 base and J by 9 bases, with 14 bases between them. The CDR3 has 14 residues.

This clone was counted between two and nine times. The J gene is TRBJ1-5, the V gene TRBV10-2, with unresolved D. V shed 4 bases and J shed 9 bases, with 7 bases lying between them. The CDR3 is 11 amino acids. Per germline, CDR1 WSHSY and CDR2 SAAADI. This CDR3 is CASSGLGPQHF. The CDR3 region has the DNA TGCGCCAGCAGTGGATTAGGGCCCCAGCATTTT.

The rearrangement links TRBV6-1 to TRBJ1-2; D not resolved. The CDR3 is 13 amino acids. Between the trimmed V and J ends, which lost 3 bases and 1 base, there was a span of 6 bases. Per the germline V gene, CDR1 is MNHNS and CDR2 is SASEGT. DNA for the CDR3: TGTGCCAGCAGTGATAACATTAACTATGGCTACACCTTC. As protein: CASSDNINYGYTF.

The J gene is TRBJ2-1, the V gene TRBV29-1; 11 bases fit TRBD2. After removal of 4 bases from V and 8 bases from J, the junction contained 7 bases not matched to a gene. There are 14 residues in the CDR3. CDR1 is SQVTM and CDR2 is ANQGSEA in the germline V gene. CDR3: CSVVSGRARDEQFF. The CDR3, as DNA: TGCAGCGTTGTTAGCGGGAGGGCCCGGGATGAGCAGTTCTTC.

The table lists this clone with a few counts. The genes are TRBV6-1 and TRBJ1-5, with D hard to call. Germline CDR1 MNHNS, CDR2 SASEGT. The V gene lost 6 bases and the J gene lost 3 bases, with 9 bases spanning the gap. CDR3 size: 13 residues. The CDR3 loop reads CASSGLLNQPQHF. DNA for the CDR3: TGTGCCAGCAGCGGACTGCTCAATCAGCCCCAGCATTTT.